This T cell receptor beta chain was identified during a study of long-term antiretroviral therapy in people with HIV. Study outcomes and limitations: Pre-ART clonal expansion yielded clones that dominated the repertoire at all time points. All blood samples came from the years 2004 to 2017, possibly under older ART regimens.

At the survey level, the v3.0 immunoSEQ assay was run. Some clones are missing from TCRdb's copy, which holds only in-frame ones; the method was immunoSEQ multiplex PCR. The data contain fewer than 45,000 clones, about 94% of them seen just once; the ten biggest clones take up 3.6%. In the case of this clone: Its cognate antigen is unknown.

Donors each had at least one pre-ART PBMC sample and at least two post-ART ones. The germline V gene encodes CDR1 LNHDA and CDR2 SQIVND (reference sequence). Between the trimmed V and J ends, which lost 5 bases and 4 bases, there was a span of 9 bases. The CDR3 covers 13 residues. This TCR came from a woman aged 45-65 years with HIV. Source: unsorted PBMCs, taken 4.1 years after starting antiretroviral therapy. The rearrangement links TRBV19 to TRBJ1-5; D ambiguous. Here the CDR3 reads CASSFQANQPQHF. CDR3 in DNA: TGTGCCAGTAGTTTTCAGGCTAATCAGCCCCAGCATTTT.